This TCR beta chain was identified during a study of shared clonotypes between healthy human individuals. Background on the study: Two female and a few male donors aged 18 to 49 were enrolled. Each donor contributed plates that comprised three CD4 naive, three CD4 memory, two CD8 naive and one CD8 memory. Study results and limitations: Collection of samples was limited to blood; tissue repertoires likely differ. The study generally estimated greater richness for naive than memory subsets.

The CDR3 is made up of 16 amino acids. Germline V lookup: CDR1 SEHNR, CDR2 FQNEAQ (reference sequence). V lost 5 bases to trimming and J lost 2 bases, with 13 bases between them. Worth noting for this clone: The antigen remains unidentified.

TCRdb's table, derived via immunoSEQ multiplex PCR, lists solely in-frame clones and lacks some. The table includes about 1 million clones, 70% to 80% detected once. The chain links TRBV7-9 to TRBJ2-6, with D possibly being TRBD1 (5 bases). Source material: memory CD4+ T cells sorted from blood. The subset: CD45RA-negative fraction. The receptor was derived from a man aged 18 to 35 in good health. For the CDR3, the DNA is TGTGCCAGCAGCCAAAAACAGGCCGCTGGGGCCAACGTCCTGACTTTC. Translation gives CASSQKQAAGANVLTF.